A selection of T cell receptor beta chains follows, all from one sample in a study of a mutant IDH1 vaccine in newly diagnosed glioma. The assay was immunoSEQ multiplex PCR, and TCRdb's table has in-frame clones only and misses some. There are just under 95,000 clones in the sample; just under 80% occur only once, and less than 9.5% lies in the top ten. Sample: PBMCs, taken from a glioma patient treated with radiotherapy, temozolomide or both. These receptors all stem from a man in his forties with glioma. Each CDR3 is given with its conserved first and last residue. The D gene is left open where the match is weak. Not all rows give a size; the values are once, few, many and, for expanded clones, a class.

TGCGCCAGCAGCCCCATGAGGGGACACCGGGCCAAAAACATTCAGTACTTC CASSPMRGHRAKNIQYF TRBV5-1 NA NA TRBJ2-4
TGCAGCGTTGAAACCCCAAGGTCCTACGAGCAGTACTTC CSVETPRSYEQYF TRBV29-1 NA NA TRBJ2-7
TGTGCCAGCAGCGCACAACCCCCGGCCGGGACAGGGGGCTACGAGCAGTACTTC CASSAQPPAGTGGYEQYF TRBV5-5 TRBD1 NA TRBJ2-7
TGCGCCAGCAGCCGGGGTGGGGCTGTCACTGAAGCTTTCTTT CASSRGGAVTEAFF TRBV4-1 NA NA TRBJ1-1
TGTGCCAGCAGCTCAAAACAGGGTCCAGCGGGAAACACCATATATTTT CASSSKQGPAGNTIYF TRBV5-4 NA NA TRBJ1-3
TGCGCCAGCAGCCAAACCGCTAGCGGGATCTACGAGCAGTACTTC CASSQTASGIYEQYF TRBV4-3 TRBD2 NA TRBJ2-7
TGTGCCAGCAGTTTCCGAGGGAGGGGTAGCACAGATACGCAGTATTTT CASSFRGRGSTDTQYF TRBV6-6 TRBD2 NA TRBJ2-3
TGCAGCGTTGAAGGACCCGGACTCAGATCATGGGGGCAGTACTTC CSVEGPGLRSWGQYF TRBV29-1 NA NA TRBJ2-7
TGTGCCAGCAGTCCCTTAGGGAGGGATAACTATGGCTACACCTTC CASSPLGRDNYGYTF TRBV27 NA NA TRBJ1-2
TGCGCCAGCAGCCAGACAGGGTGGACTGAAAAACTGTTTTTT CASSQTGWTEKLFF TRBV4-1 TRBD1 few TRBJ1-4
TGTGCCAGCTCGCCAAGAGAGGGGATTAGAACCGGGGAGCTGTTTTTT CASSPREGIRTGELFF TRBV18 NA NA TRBJ2-2
TGTGCCAGCAGCTTATGGGCAATCGAAGATACGCAGTATTTT CASSLWAIEDTQYF TRBV7-9 NA NA TRBJ2-3
TGCGCCAGCAGCCTCGGCGGGACAGACCTAGCCAAAAACATTCAGTACTTC CASSLGGTDLAKNIQYF TRBV5-1 NA few TRBJ2-4
TGTGCCAGCGCAGGAGGGCCCGGAAACACCATATATTTT CASAGGPGNTIYF TRBV7-2 NA NA TRBJ1-3
TGTGCCAGTCAGAGCGGGGAGCCCGGCCCCACGCAGTATTTT CASQSGEPGPTQYF TRBV19 TRBD2 few TRBJ2-3
TGTGCCATCAGAACCGGACTAGCCCCGTTCGCGAACACCGGGGAGCTGTTTTTT CAIRTGLAPFANTGELFF TRBV10-3 TRBD2 NA TRBJ2-2
TGCGCCAGCAGCCAAGTCACTAGCGGGAGCACAGATACGCAGTATTTT CASSQVTSGSTDTQYF TRBV4-3 TRBD2 NA TRBJ2-3
TGCACCAGCAGCCAAGGCCCGACTAGGCTCGTACCGGATACGCAGTATTTT CTSSQGPTRLVPDTQYF TRBV1 NA NA TRBJ2-3
TGTGCCAGCAGTCAGGGGAACACTGAAGCTTTCTTT CASSQGNTEAFF TRBV28 NA NA TRBJ1-1
TGTGCCAGCAGACGCTCCATACTGGACAATGAGCAGTTCTTC CASRRSILDNEQFF TRBV5-4 NA NA TRBJ2-1
TGTGCCTGGACCGGGAGCTCCTACAATGAGCAGTTCTTC CAWTGSSYNEQFF TRBV30 NA NA TRBJ2-1
TGTGCCAGCAGCTTAGCGGGACAGAATCAGCCCCAGCATTTT CASSLAGQNQPQHF TRBV11-2 TRBD1 NA TRBJ1-5
TGTGCCTGGAAGACAGGGGCTGTGAACACTGAAGCTTTCTTT CAWKTGAVNTEAFF TRBV30 TRBD1 NA TRBJ1-1
TGTGCCAGCAGTGCAGCAGCGTACGGGGGTATGAACACTGAAGCTTTCTTT CASSAAAYGGMNTEAFF TRBV6-1 NA NA TRBJ1-1
TGTGCCAGCAGTGAGATGAGGCAGGGTGGGGTTGGAGGCTACACCTTC CASSEMRQGGVGGYTF TRBV2 NA NA TRBJ1-2
TGCGCCAGCAGCCAAGATTATTACGAGCAGTACTTC CASSQDYYEQYF TRBV4-1 NA NA TRBJ2-7
TGTGCCAGCAGCCAAGAGGAGTCCTACAATGAGCAGTTCTTC CASSQEESYNEQFF TRBV4-2 NA NA TRBJ2-1
TGCGCCAGCGAACCTAGCGGATGGAGGGCAGATACGCAGTATTTT CASEPSGWRADTQYF TRBV10-2 TRBD2 NA TRBJ2-3
TGTGCCAGCAGCTTGTCTCCGGACACCGGGGAGCTGTTTTTT CASSLSPDTGELFF TRBV5-4 NA NA TRBJ2-2
TGTGCCAGCAGCGTTTCAGCATTAGCCAAAAACATTCAGTACTTC CASSVSALAKNIQYF TRBV9 NA NA TRBJ2-4
TGCAGCGTTGACGGGGGGACCCACACCGGGGAGCTGTTTTTT CSVDGGTHTGELFF TRBV29-1 TRBD2 NA TRBJ2-2
TGTGCCAGCAGCTTGGTGGGGGGACTAAACAATGAGCAGTTCTTC CASSLVGGLNNEQFF TRBV5-4 TRBD2 NA TRBJ2-1
TGTGCCAGCAGAGAAGGGACAGGGTTAAAGACCCAGTACTTC CASREGTGLKTQYF TRBV6-5 TRBD1 NA TRBJ2-5
TGTGCCAGCAGCTTGGGGGCGACGGGAGGGCGATACAATGAGCAGTTCTTC CASSLGATGGRYNEQFF TRBV7-6 TRBD2 NA TRBJ2-1
TGTGCCAGCTCACCACTAGGAAACCCCTATAATTCACCCCTCCACTTT CASSPLGNPYNSPLHF TRBV18 NA NA TRBJ1-6
TGTGCCAGCAGCTCCCCAGGGGTTCCCTTCTATGGCTACACCTTC CASSSPGVPFYGYTF TRBV7-2 NA once TRBJ1-2
TGCGCCAGCAGCGAACAGCGGGGGCCGGGAGAGACCCAGTACTTC CASSEQRGPGETQYF TRBV5-1 TRBD2 NA TRBJ2-5
TGTGCCAGCAGTACTTGGGGAGGCAATCAGCCCCAGCATTTT CASSTWGGNQPQHF TRBV28 NA NA TRBJ1-5
TGTGCCAGCAGCTTAAGGACTAGCGGGACCGCCTCCTACGAGCAGTACTTC CASSLRTSGTASYEQYF TRBV7-2 TRBD2 NA TRBJ2-7
TGTGCCACCAGAGATTACTTGAACACCGGGGAGCTGTTTTTT CATRDYLNTGELFF TRBV25-1 NA NA TRBJ2-2
TGTGCCAGTAGTATAAGAGGGACAGGGAACACTGAAGCTTTCTTT CASSIRGTGNTEAFF TRBV19 TRBD1 few TRBJ1-1
TGTGCCTGGACCCCCGGGAGACCAGGAGCCCAGTACTTC CAWTPGRPGAQYF TRBV30 NA NA TRBJ2-5
TGTGCCAGCAGCCTTTACCCCGCCACTAGTGTGGCAGATACGCAGTATTTT CASSLYPATSVADTQYF TRBV13 NA NA TRBJ2-3
TGTGCCAGCAGCTTATTTGAGGGCTCTAGTTCACCCCTCCACTTT CASSLFEGSSSPLHF TRBV13 NA once TRBJ1-6
TGTGCCAGCAGCCCTATGAGGCAAGAGCAGTTCTTC CASSPMRQEQFF TRBV7-6 NA NA TRBJ2-1
TGCAGCGTTGAAGATCATTACGAGCAGTACTTC CSVEDHYEQYF TRBV29-1 NA NA TRBJ2-7